This T cell receptor (beta chain) was obtained from a study of blood T cell repertoires in COVID-19. The CDR3 contains 19 residues. Profiled with immunoSEQ multiplex PCR; TCRdb holds only in-frame clones, not every one. Of 95,000 to 150,000 clones in the sample, about 90% are singletons; the top ten hold 25% to 30%. V is TRBV7-5 and J is TRBJ2-3; the table's TRBD2 call for D was not verified on the DNA. TRBV7-5 is an annotated pseudogene. Sequencing was carried out using peripheral blood. The source of this sequence is a woman in her seventies with acute or convalescent COVID-19. The CDR3 here is CVRSLDASSGGEVTDTQYF. The CDR3 DNA reads as TGTGTCAGAAGCTTAGATGCGTCTAGCGGGGGGGAAGTGACAGATACGCAGTATTTT.